Listed below are T cell receptor beta chains from one sample, sequenced in a study of blood T cell repertoires in COVID-19. TCRdb's table, derived via immunoSEQ multiplex PCR, lists solely in-frame clones and lacks some. Here the sample spans under 150,000 clones, 88% being singletons. The sample comprised peripheral blood. These receptors were taken from a human donor in a cohort sampled during active COVID-19. Both conserved end residues are trimmed from each CDR3. The D gene is left open where the match is weak.

TRBV7-3,11,TRBJ1-1,NA,ASSAPGGTEAF
TRBV30,13,TRBJ1-5,NA,AWSVRGVGNQPQH
TRBV4-1,15,TRBJ2-2,TRBD2,ASSQAGVAGGSGELF
TRBV7-3,13,TRBJ1-1,NA,ASSPLGGMNTEAF
TRBV7-3,15,TRBJ1-6,TRBD1,ASSFYRGFSGNSPLH
TRBV5-4,13,TRBJ2-1,TRBD2,ASSWGLASDNEQF
TRBV6-5,12,TRBJ1-1,NA,ASRSPGLNTEAF
TRBV10-3,9,TRBJ1-1,NA,ASLDTEKAF
TRBV7-8,11,TRBJ1-5,NA,ASSFRDRQPQH
TRBV29-1,11,TRBJ1-2,NA,SVDPHGGSGYT
TRBV20-1,12,TRBJ1-1,NA,SASSPRGGTEAF
TRBV4-3,11,TRBJ1-4,NA,ASSQQTGEKLF
TRBV7-3,11,TRBJ2-3,NA,ASSSISTDTQY
TRBV3-1/TRBV3-2,14,TRBJ2-7,NA,ASSQERGRGSYEQY
TRBV7-2,13,TRBJ2-3,TRBD2,ASSLNGGAMDTQY
TRBV30,11,TRBJ1-6,NA,AWQDNYNSPLH
TRBV19,13,TRBJ2-7,NA,ASSPEDRPSYEQY
TRBV9,12,TRBJ2-3,NA,ASSVGQSTDTQY
TRBV5-6,13,TRBJ2-1,TRBD2,ASSLLAGGPYEQF
TRBV6-1,12,TRBJ2-4,NA,ASSEGAVKNIQY
TRBV5-4,14,TRBJ2-5,TRBD2,ASSMVVAGAVETQY
TRBV7-7,14,TRBJ2-3,TRBD2,ASSLGPGGAWDTQY
TRBV5-4,11,TRBJ1-2,NA,ASSKRSPEGYT
TRBV6-4,13,TRBJ2-2,NA,ASSEAGASTGELF
TRBV30,12,TRBJ1-5,NA,AWSQGLGNQPQH
TRBV6-6,10,TRBJ2-1,NA,ASRRGNNEQF
TRBV5-1,14,TRBJ2-7,TRBD1,ASSLPGTGSSYEQY
TRBV19,13,TRBJ2-7,NA,ASSITGQSPYEQY
TRBV7-9,13,TRBJ2-6,NA,ASSPNPPGANVLT
TRBV11-3,18,TRBJ2-2,NA,ASSLTWGDGGGLNTGELF
TRBV9,13,TRBJ2-1,NA,ASSLEGRWVHEQF